A selection of T cell receptor beta chains follows, all from one sample in a study of cytomegalovirus exposure and HLA in healthy donors. Using immunoSEQ multiplex PCR, the repertoire was profiled, and TCRdb retains in-frame clones only, with some absent. The top ten hold around 3.5% of the sample, which has roughly 100,000 clones, about four fifths seen once. Sequences were obtained from PBMCs. These receptors all come from a male donor in good health and CMV-seropositive. Both conserved end residues are part of each CDR3. A D gene is named only where the DNA matches it firmly. Clone size appears in some rows only: once, few, many, or a class for an expanded clone.

d_call	v_call	j_call	clone_size	cdr3_aa	cdr3_nt
-	TRBV7-2	TRBJ1-1	-	CASSLAAGLGGESFF	TGTGCCAGCAGCTTAGCGGCGGGGTTGGGAGGGGAATCTTTCTTT
TRBD1	TRBV5-5	TRBJ1-5	-	CASSPSGGQGGSQPQHF	TGTGCCAGCAGCCCCTCGGGGGGACAGGGAGGTAGTCAGCCCCAGCATTTT
TRBD2	TRBV6-6	TRBJ2-7	-	CASSYRLAGGSYEQYF	TGTGCCAGCAGTTACAGACTAGCGGGTGGGTCCTACGAGCAGTACTTC
-	TRBV14	TRBJ1-1	few	CASSRYFPTEAFF	TGTGCCAGCAGCCGCTACTTCCCCACTGAAGCTTTCTTT
-	TRBV7-2	TRBJ1-5	-	CASTYREGSNQPQHF	TGTGCCAGCACCTACCGGGAGGGAAGCAATCAGCCCCAGCATTTT
TRBD1	TRBV25-1	TRBJ1-2	-	CASSEAPWDRDGYTF	TGTGCCAGCAGTGAAGCGCCCTGGGACAGGGATGGCTACACCTTC
-	TRBV10-3	TRBJ2-2	-	CAISGSGLNTGELFF	TGTGCCATCAGTGGCTCAGGGCTGAACACCGGGGAGCTGTTTTTT
-	TRBV5-1	TRBJ1-2	few	CASRQGPDRYTF	TGCGCCAGCAGGCAGGGGCCGGATCGCTACACCTTC
TRBD1	TRBV29-1	TRBJ1-1	-	CSVEDRPGQGDVAFF	TGCAGCGTTGAAGATCGTCCGGGACAGGGTGATGTAGCTTTCTTT
-	TRBV29-1	TRBJ2-7	-	CSVVAGAGEQYF	TGCAGCGTTGTGGCGGGGGCCGGCGAGCAGTACTTC
-	TRBV4-1	TRBJ2-2	-	CASSPRRGGELFF	TGCGCCAGCAGCCCCCGGAGGGGCGGGGAGCTGTTTTTT
-	TRBV6-5	TRBJ1-1	few	CASSYRSNTEAFF	TGTGCCAGCAGTTACCGGTCCAACACTGAAGCTTTCTTT
-	TRBV9	TRBJ1-4	-	CASSVSTDEKLFF	TGTGCCAGCAGCGTCTCTACTGATGAAAAACTGTTTTTT
TRBD1	TRBV30	TRBJ1-5	-	CAWSVLGQANQPQHF	TGTGCCTGGAGTGTCCTGGGACAGGCAAATCAGCCCCAGCATTTT
-	TRBV18	TRBJ1-1	-	CASSPGVNTEAFF	TGTGCCAGCTCACCCGGGGTGAACACTGAAGCTTTCTTT
TRBD2	TRBV4-3	TRBJ2-2	-	CASSQLAGVAVGELFF	TGCGCCAGCAGCCAATTAGCGGGGGTGGCGGTCGGGGAGCTGTTTTTT
TRBD1	TRBV5-1	TRBJ1-4	-	CASSILGTGSEKLFF	TGCGCCAGCAGCATCCTCGGGACAGGGAGTGAAAAACTGTTTTTT
-	TRBV5-5	TRBJ2-7	few	CASSLVTYEQYF	TGTGCCAGCAGCTTGGTCACCTACGAGCAGTACTTC
-	TRBV4-1	TRBJ2-6	few	CASSQVDTPSGANVLTF	TGCGCCAGCAGCCAAGTCGACACTCCCTCTGGGGCCAACGTCCTGACTTTC
TRBD2	TRBV9	TRBJ2-3	-	CASSPRGGGTDTQYF	TGTGCCAGCAGCCCGCGGGGGGGCGGTACAGATACGCAGTATTTT
TRBD1	TRBV13	TRBJ2-7	-	CASSLAGTGGAGEQYF	TGTGCCAGCAGCTTAGCGGGGACAGGGGGCGCGGGTGAGCAGTACTTC
TRBD1	TRBV7-6	TRBJ1-4	-	CASSLGGQLNEKLFF	TGTGCCAGCAGCTTAGGGGGACAGCTTAATGAAAAACTGTTTTTT
-	TRBV9	TRBJ1-1	-	CASSSWNTEAFF	TGTGCCAGCAGCTCCTGGAACACTGAAGCTTTCTTT
-	TRBV5-1	TRBJ1-2	-	CASSPAGRLGYTF	TGCGCCAGCAGCCCCGCGGGGCGGCTCGGCTACACCTTC
TRBD1	TRBV11-3	TRBJ1-2	-	CASSPGTGGYGYTF	TGTGCCAGCAGCCCCGGGACAGGGGGCTATGGCTACACCTTC
TRBD1	TRBV28	TRBJ2-7	-	CAGKRTGGYEQYF	TGTGCCGGCAAGAGGACAGGGGGGTACGAGCAGTACTTC
TRBD1	TRBV5-6	TRBJ1-1	few	CASSLFRDRAPEAFF	TGTGCCAGCAGCTTGTTCCGGGACAGGGCGCCTGAAGCTTTCTTT
-	TRBV7-2	TRBJ1-2	-	CASSLDLERVYGYTF	TGTGCCAGCAGCTTAGATCTAGAGAGGGTCTATGGCTACACCTTC
TRBD1	TRBV5-1	TRBJ2-2	-	CASRSGKTGGEAGELFF	TGCGCCAGCAGGAGTGGGAAGACAGGGGGCGAAGCCGGGGAGCTGTTTTTT
TRBD1	TRBV20-1	TRBJ1-1	-	CTSSGTGVAFF	TGCACCTCCTCGGGGACAGGGGTAGCTTTCTTT
-	TRBV19	TRBJ1-2	-	CASSIDTFTYGYTF	TGTGCCAGTAGTATTGATACATTTACCTATGGCTACACCTTC
-	TRBV4-3	TRBJ2-2	-	CASSQRPSPNTGELFF	TGCGCCAGCAGCCAAAGGCCTAGCCCGAACACCGGGGAGCTGTTTTTT
TRBD2	TRBV7-2	TRBJ2-7	-	CASSPSLQRGPYEQYF	TGTGCCAGCAGCCCAAGCCTCCAGCGGGGACCCTACGAGCAGTACTTC